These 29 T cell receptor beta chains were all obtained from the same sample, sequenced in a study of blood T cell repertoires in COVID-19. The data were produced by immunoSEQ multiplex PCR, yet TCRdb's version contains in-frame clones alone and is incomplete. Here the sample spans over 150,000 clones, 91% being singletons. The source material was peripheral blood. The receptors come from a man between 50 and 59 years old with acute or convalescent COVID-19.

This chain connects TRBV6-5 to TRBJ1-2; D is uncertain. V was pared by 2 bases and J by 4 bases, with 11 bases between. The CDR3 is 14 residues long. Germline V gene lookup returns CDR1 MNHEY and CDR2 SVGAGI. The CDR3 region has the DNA TGTGCCAGCAGTTACAGCCCGACTTTCTATGGCTACACCTTC. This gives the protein CASSYSPTFYGYTF.

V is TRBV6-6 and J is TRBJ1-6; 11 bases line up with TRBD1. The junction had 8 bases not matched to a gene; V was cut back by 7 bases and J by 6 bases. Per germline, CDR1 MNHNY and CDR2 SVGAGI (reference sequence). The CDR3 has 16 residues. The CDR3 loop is CASTLGQGAANSPLHF. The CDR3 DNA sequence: TGTGCCAGCACACTCGGACAGGGGGCGGCTAATTCACCCCTCCACTTT.

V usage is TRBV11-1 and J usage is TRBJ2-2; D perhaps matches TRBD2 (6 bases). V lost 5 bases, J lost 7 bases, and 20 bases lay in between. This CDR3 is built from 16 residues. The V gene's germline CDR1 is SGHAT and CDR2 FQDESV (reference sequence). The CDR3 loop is CASSRVGGALIGELFF. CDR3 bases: TGTGCCAGCAGCCGGGTCGGCGGGGCCCTAATCGGGGAGCTGTTTTTT.

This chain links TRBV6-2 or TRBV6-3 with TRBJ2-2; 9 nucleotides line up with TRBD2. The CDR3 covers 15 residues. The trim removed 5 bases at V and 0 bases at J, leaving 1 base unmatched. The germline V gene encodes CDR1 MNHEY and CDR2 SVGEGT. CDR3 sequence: CASSVAGANTGELFF. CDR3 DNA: TGTGCCAGCAGTGTAGCGGGGGCGAACACCGGGGAGCTGTTTTTT.

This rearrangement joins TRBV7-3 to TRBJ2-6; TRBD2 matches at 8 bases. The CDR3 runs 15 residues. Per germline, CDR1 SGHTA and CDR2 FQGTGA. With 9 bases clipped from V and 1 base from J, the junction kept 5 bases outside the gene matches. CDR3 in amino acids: CASKSGGSGANVLTF. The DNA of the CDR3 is TGTGCCAGTAAATCGGGAGGGTCTGGGGCCAACGTCCTGACTTTC.

CDR3 DNA sequence: TGTGCCAGCGGCGTAGCAGGGGGCTTGCAGCCCCAGCATTTT. Its protein product is CASGVAGGLQPQHF. V gene TRBV5-6 combines with J gene TRBJ1-5; 8 bases agree with TRBD1. The germline CDR1 and CDR2 sequences are SGHDT and YYEEEE. This CDR3 region has 14 residues. V lost 7 bases and J lost 7; bases outside the gene matches: 10.

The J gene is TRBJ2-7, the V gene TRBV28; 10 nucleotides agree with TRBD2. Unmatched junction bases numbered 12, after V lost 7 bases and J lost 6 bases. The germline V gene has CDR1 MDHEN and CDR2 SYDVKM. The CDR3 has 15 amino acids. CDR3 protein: CASTTGVAGGVEQYF. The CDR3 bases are TGTGCCAGCACCACGGGAGTAGCGGGAGGTGTCGAGCAGTACTTC.

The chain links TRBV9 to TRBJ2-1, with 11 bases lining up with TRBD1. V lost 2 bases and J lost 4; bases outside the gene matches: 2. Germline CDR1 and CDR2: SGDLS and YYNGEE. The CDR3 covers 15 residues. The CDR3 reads CASSVGQGDYNEQFF. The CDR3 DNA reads TGTGCCAGCAGCGTGGGACAGGGGGATTACAATGAGCAGTTCTTC.

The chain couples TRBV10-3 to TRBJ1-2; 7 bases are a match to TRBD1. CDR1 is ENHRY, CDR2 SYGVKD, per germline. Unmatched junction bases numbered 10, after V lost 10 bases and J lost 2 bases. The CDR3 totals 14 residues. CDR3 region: CATRRQGPNYGYTF. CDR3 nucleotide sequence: TGTGCCACCCGCCGACAGGGTCCGAACTATGGCTACACCTTC.

The CDR3 protein is CATSREQAARQPQHF. The CDR3 DNA reads as TGTGCCACCAGCAGAGAACAGGCCGCTAGGCAGCCCCAGCATTTT. This sequence joins TRBV15 and TRBJ1-5; the D gene is possibly TRBD1 (5 bases). Per germline, CDR1 LNHNV and CDR2 YYDKDF (reference sequence). This CDR3 spans 15 amino acids. V dropped 0 bases and J dropped 7 bases, with 13 bases sitting between them.

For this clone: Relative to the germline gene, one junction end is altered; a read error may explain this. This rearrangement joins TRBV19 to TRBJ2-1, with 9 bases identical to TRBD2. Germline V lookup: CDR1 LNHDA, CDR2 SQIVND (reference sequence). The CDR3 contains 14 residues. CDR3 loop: CATSEGAGGLGQFF. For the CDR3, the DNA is TGTGCCACTAGTGAGGGAGCGGGGGGTCTGGGGCAGTTCTTC.

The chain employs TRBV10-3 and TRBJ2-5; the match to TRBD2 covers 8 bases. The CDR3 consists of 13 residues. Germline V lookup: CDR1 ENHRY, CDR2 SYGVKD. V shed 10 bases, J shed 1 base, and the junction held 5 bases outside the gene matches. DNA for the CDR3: TGTGCCACCCGGGGGGGACCCCAAGAGACCCAGTACTTC. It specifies CATRGGPQETQYF.

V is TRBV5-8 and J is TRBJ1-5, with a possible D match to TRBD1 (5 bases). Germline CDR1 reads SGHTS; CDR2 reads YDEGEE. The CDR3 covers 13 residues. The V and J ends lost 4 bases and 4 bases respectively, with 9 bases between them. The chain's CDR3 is CASSTRANQPQHF. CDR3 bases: TGTGCCAGCAGCACCAGGGCGAATCAGCCCCAGCATTTT.

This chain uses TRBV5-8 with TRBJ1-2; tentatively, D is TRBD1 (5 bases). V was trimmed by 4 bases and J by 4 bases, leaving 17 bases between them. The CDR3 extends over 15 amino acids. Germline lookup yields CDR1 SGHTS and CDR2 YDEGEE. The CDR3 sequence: CASSPGGLQVYGYTF. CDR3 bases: TGTGCCAGCAGCCCGGGGGGTCTCCAGGTCTATGGCTACACCTTC.

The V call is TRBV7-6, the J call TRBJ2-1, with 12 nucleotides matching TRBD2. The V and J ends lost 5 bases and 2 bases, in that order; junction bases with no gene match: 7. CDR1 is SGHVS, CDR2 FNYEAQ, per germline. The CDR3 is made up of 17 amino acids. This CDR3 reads CASSPASGGVTYNEQFF. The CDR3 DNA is TGTGCCAGCAGCCCAGCTAGCGGGGGGGTCACCTACAATGAGCAGTTCTTC. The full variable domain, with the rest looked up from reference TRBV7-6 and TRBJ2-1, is GAGVSQSPRYKVTKRGQDVALRCDPISGHVSLYWYRQALGQGPEFLTYFNYEAQQDKSGLPNDRFSAERPEGSISTLTIQRTEQRDSAMYRCASSPASGGVTYNEQFFGPGTRLTVL.

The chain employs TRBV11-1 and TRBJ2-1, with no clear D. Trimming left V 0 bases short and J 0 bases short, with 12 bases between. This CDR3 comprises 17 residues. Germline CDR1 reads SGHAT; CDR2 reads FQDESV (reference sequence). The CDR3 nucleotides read TGTGCCAGCAGCTTAGCGCCAGACACGTCCTCCTACAATGAGCAGTTCTTC. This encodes CASSLAPDTSSYNEQFF.

The DNA of the CDR3 is TGCAGCGTTGAAGAACGGACAGGATATAACTATGGCTACACCTTC. Protein sequence: CSVEERTGYNYGYTF. The chain couples TRBV29-1 to TRBJ1-2, with 7 bases matching TRBD1. The CDR3 has 15 amino acids. CDR1 SQVTM and CDR2 ANQGSEA come from the germline V gene. With V trimmed by 0 bases and J by 1 base, 5 bases remained unmatched. The entire variable domain, with the rest obtained from reference TRBV29-1 and TRBJ1-2, is as follows: SAVISQKPSRDICQRGTSLTIQCQVDSQVTMMFWYRQQPGQSLTLIATANQGSEATYESGFVIDKFPISRPNLTFSTLTVSNMSPEDSSIYLCSVEERTGYNYGYTFGSGTRLTVV.

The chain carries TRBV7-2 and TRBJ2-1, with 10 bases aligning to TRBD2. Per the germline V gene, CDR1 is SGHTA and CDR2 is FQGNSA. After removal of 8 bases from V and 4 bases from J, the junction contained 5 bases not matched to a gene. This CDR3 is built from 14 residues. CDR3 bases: TGTGCCAGCGGAACTAGCGGGAAATACAATGAGCAGTTCTTC. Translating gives CASGTSGKYNEQFF.

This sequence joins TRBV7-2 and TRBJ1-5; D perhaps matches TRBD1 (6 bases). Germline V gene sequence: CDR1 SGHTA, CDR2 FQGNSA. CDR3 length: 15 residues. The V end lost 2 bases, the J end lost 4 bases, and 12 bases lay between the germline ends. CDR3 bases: TGTGCCAGCAGCTTATACCCAGGGGAAAATCAGCCCCAGCATTTT. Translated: CASSLYPGENQPQHF.

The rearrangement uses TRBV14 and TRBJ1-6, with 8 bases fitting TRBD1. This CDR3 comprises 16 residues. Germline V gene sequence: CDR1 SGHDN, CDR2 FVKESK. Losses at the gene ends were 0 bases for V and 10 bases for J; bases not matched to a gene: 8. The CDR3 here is CASSQDPPGGLSPLHF. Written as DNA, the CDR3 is TGTGCCAGCAGCCAAGACCCGCCAGGGGGCTTGTCACCCCTCCACTTT. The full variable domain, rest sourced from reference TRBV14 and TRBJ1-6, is EAGVTQFPSHSVIEKGQTVTLRCDPISGHDNLYWYRRVMGKEIKFLLHFVKESKQDESGMPNNRFLAERTGGTYSTLKVQPAELEDSGVYFCASSQDPPGGLSPLHFGNGTRLTVT.

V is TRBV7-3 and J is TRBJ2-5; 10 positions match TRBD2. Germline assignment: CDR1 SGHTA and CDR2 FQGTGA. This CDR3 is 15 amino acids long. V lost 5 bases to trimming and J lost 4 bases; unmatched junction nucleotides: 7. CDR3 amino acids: CASSPNLAGVETQYF. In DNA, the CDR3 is TGTGCCAGCAGCCCTAACCTAGCGGGAGTAGAGACCCAGTACTTC. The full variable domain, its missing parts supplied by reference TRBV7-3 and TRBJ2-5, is GAGVSQTPSNKVTEKGKYVELRCDPISGHTALYWYRQSLGQGPEFLIYFQGTGAADDSGLPNDRFFAVRPEGSVSTLKIQRTERGDSAVYLCASSPNLAGVETQYFGPGTRLLVL.

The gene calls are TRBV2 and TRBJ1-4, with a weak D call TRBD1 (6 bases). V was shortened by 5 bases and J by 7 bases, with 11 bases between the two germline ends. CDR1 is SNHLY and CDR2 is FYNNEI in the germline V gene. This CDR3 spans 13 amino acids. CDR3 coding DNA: TGTGCCAGCAGTACGGCCAGGGGTGAAAAACTGTTTTTT. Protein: CASSTARGEKLFF.

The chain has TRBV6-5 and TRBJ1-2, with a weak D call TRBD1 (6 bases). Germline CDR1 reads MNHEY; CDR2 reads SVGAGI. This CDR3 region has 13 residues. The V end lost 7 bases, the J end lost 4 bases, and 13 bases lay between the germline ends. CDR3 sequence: CASNPGGAYGYTF. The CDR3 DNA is TGTGCCAGCAACCCGGGGGGCGCCTATGGCTACACCTTC.

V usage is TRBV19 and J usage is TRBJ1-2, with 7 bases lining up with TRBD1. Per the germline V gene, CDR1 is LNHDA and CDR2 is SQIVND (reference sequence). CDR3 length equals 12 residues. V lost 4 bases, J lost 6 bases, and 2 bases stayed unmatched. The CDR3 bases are TGTGCCAGTAGTACAGGGGGTGATGGCTACACCTTC. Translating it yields CASSTGGDGYTF.

CDR3 sequence: CASSQNGRRSEQYF. CDR3 sequence (DNA): TGTGCCAGCAGCCAAAACGGTCGGCGGTCCGAGCAGTACTTC. The chain uses TRBV3-1 (or the pseudogene TRBV3-2) and TRBJ2-7, with unresolved D. Trimming removed 2 bases at V and 6 bases at J, with 14 bases between. Per germline, CDR1 LGHDT and CDR2 YNNKEL (reference sequence). The CDR3 runs to 14 residues.

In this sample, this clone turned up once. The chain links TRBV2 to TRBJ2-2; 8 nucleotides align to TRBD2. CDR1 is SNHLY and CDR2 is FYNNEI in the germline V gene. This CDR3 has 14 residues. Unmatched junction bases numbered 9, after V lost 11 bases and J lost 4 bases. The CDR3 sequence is CASGVAGGTGELFF. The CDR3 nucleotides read TGTGCCTCGGGGGTTGCGGGGGGCACCGGGGAGCTGTTTTTT.

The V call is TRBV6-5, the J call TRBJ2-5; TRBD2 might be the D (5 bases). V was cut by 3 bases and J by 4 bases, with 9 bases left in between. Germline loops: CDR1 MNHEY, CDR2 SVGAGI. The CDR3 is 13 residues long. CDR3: CASSYAGIETQYF. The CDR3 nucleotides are TGTGCCAGCAGTTATGCGGGTATAGAGACCCAGTACTTC.

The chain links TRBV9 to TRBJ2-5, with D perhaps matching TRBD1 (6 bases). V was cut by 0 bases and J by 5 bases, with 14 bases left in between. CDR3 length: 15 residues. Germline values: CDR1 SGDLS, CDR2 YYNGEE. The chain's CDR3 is CASSVVDNQGETQYF. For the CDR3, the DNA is TGTGCCAGCAGCGTAGTGGACAACCAGGGGGAGACCCAGTACTTC. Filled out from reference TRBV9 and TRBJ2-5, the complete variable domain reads DSGVTQTPKHLITATGQRVTLRCSPRSGDLSVYWYQQSLDQGLQFLIQYYNGEERAKGNILERFSAQQFPDLHSELNLSSLELGDSALYFCASSVVDNQGETQYFGPGTRLLVL.

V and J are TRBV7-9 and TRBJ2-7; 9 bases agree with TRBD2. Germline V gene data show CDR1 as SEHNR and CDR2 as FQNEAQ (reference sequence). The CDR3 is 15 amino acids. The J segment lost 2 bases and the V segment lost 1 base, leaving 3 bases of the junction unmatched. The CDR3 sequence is CASSLVAGGPYEQYF. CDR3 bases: TGTGCCAGCAGCTTAGTTGCGGGAGGGCCCTACGAGCAGTACTTC.